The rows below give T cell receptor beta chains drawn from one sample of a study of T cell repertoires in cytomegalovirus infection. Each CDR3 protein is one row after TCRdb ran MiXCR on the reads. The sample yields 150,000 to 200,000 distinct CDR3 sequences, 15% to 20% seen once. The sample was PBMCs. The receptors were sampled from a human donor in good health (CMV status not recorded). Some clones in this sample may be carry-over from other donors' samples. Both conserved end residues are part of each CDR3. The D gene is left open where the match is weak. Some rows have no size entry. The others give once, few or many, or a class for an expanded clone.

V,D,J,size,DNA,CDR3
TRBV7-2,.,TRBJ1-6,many,TGTGCCAGCAGCAGGGATTTTCTGCTCTCCTATAATTCACCCCTCCACTTT,CASSRDFLLSYNSPLHF
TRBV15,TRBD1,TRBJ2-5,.,TGTGCCACCAGCAGAAACAGGGGCCAAGAGACCCAGTACTTC,CATSRNRGQETQYF
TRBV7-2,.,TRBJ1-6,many,TGTGCCAGCAGCTTAGTGTGGGGCAGAGATTCACCCCTCCACTTT,CASSLVWGRDSPLHF
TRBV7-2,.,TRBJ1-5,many,TGTGCCAGCAGCCGCGGGGGGCGAAATCAGCCCCAGCATTTT,CASSRGGRNQPQHF
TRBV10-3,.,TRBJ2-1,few,TGTGCCATCAGTGAGAAAGGAAATGAGCAGTTCTTC,CAISEKGNEQFF
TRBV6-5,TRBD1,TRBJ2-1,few,TGTGCCAGCAGCCATGGACAGGGTACGGACAATGAGCAGTTCTTC,CASSHGQGTDNEQFF
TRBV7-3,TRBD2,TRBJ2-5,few,TGTGCCAGCAGCTTGCAGCCGGGGGGAGGAGAGACCCAGTACTTC,CASSLQPGGGETQYF
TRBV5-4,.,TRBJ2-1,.,TGTGCCAGCAGCCGGCGCGGTAACAATGAGCAGTTCTTC,CASSRRGNNEQFF
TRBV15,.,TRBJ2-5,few,TGTGCCACCAGCAGATCTACAGGGTCGGGGGAAGAGACCCAGTACTTC,CATSRSTGSGEETQYF
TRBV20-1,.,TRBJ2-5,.,TGCAGTGCTAGAGATTCGGTAGCCAAGGCCACCCAGTACTTC,CSARDSVAKATQYF
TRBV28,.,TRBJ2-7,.,TGTGCCAGCAGTTCCCCCGGATACGAGCAGTACTTC,CASSSPGYEQYF
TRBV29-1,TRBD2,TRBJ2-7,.,TGCAGCGTTGGGCCGGGGGGTAGGGACGAGCAGTACTTC,CSVGPGGRDEQYF
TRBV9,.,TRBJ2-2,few,TGTGCCAGCAGCGTCCTTTTGACAGGCCATAACACCGGGGAGCTGTTTTTT,CASSVLLTGHNTGELFF
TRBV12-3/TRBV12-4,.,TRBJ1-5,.,TGTGCCAGCAGTTTAGGGGGAGGAATCAATCAGCCCCAGCATTTT,CASSLGGGINQPQHF
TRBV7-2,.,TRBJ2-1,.,TGTGCCAGCAGCTTAGCGGATCGGGGGGCGGGTGAGCAGTTCTTC,CASSLADRGAGEQFF
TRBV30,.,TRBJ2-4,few,TGTGCCTGGAGTAAAACGGGCATTCAGTACTTC,CAWSKTGIQYF
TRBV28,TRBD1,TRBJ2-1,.,TGTGCCAGCAGTTTGGTACAGGGGGCGGGGTATGATGATCAGTTCTTC,CASSLVQGAGYDDQFF
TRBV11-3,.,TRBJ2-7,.,TGTGCCAGCAGCTTAGATGGGGCGGGGCCACCCTACGAGCAGTACTTC,CASSLDGAGPPYEQYF
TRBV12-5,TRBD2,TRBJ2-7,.,TGTGCTAGTGGTAAGGGACTAGCGCGACCCTCGGACGAGCAGTACTTC,CASGKGLARPSDEQYF
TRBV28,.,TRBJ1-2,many,TGTGCCAGCACCCTCGGGACTCCCTTTGGCTACACCTTC,CASTLGTPFGYTF
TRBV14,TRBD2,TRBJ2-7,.,TGTGCCAGCAGCCAAGCCCATTTCAGGACTAGCGGGATTCCGTACGAGCAGTACTTC,CASSQAHFRTSGIPYEQYF
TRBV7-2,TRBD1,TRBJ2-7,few,TGTGCCAGTCGGGACAGGGGGTTTGGAGTGGACGAGCAGTACTTC,CASRDRGFGVDEQYF
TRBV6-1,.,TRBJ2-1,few,TGTGCCAGCAGCCGGACATACACTGAGCAGTTCTTC,CASSRTYTEQFF
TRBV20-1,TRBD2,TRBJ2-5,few,TGCAGTGCCAGGCGGGGGAGTGGCCAAGAGACCCAGTACTTC,CSARRGSGQETQYF
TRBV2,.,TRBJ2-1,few,TGTGCCAGCAGTCCGGTCAGCGTCAATGAGCAGTTCTTC,CASSPVSVNEQFF
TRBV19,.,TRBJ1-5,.,TGTGCCAGTACCTGGACCCTGGGTCAGCCCCAGCATTTT,CASTWTLGQPQHF
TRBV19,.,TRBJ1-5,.,TGTGCCAGTAGTATCGGGGGCGGGACATCGAATCAGCCCCAGCATTTT,CASSIGGGTSNQPQHF
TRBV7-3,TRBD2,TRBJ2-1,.,TGTGCCAGCAGCCAAGGGGCGGGAGGGCCTTCAAATGAGCAGTTCTTC,CASSQGAGGPSNEQFF
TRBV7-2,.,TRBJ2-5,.,TGTGCCAGCAGCTCCCCCTTCGGGACCCAGTACTTC,CASSSPFGTQYF
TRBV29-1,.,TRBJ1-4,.,TGCAGCGTTGAAGGGTGGAATGAAAAACTGTTTTTT,CSVEGWNEKLFF
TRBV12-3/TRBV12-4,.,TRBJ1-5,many,TGTGCCAGCAGTACCGGGGGCAATCAGCCCCAGCATTTT,CASSTGGNQPQHF
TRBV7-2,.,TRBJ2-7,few,TGTGCCAGCAGCCTAGGAAGGCAGCGAGCGGTCTACGAGCAGTACTTC,CASSLGRQRAVYEQYF
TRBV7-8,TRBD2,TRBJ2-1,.,TGTGCCAGCAGCCGGACTAGCGGGGTTTCCTACAATGAGCAGTTCTTC,CASSRTSGVSYNEQFF
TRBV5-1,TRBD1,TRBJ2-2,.,TGCGCCAGCAGCTTAGGACAGGGGATAACCGGGGAGCTGTTTTTT,CASSLGQGITGELFF
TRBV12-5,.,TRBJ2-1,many,TGTGCTAGTGGTTTGGACCAAAATGAGCAGTTCTTC,CASGLDQNEQFF
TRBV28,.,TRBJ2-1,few,TGTGCCAGCAGTTTTGAAGCCGAGCAGTTCTTC,CASSFEAEQFF
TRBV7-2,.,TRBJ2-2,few,TGTGCCAGCAGCCAGGCCCTGGGTGGAGCCGGGGAGCTGTTTTTT,CASSQALGGAGELFF
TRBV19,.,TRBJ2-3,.,TGTGCCAGTAGTATGTCAGGACTCCACACAGATACGCAGTATTTT,CASSMSGLHTDTQYF
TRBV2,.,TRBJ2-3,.,TGTGCCAGCAGTGAACAGGGGAACGGCAATCAGCCCCAGTATTTT,CASSEQGNGNQPQYF
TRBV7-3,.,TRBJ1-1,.,TGTGCCAGCAGCTTATCCCGGACTGGGGGCACTGAAGCTTTCTTT,CASSLSRTGGTEAFF
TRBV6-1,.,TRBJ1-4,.,TGTGCCAGCTGGGGGGGGGCAGGAGAAAAACTGTTTTTT,CASWGGAGEKLFF
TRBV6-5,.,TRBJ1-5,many,TGTGCCAGCAGGGACGGAATTAGCAATCAGCCCCAGCATTTT,CASRDGISNQPQHF
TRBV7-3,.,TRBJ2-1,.,TGTGCCAGCAGCTTAAACACGGCCCCCTACAATGAGCAGTTCTTC,CASSLNTAPYNEQFF
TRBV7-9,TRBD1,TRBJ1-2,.,TGTGCCAGCAGCTTAGGACAGGGGAAACTCTATGGCTACACCTTC,CASSLGQGKLYGYTF
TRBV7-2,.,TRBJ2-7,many,TGTGCCAGCAGCTTAGCAAGGTACTACGAGCAGTACTTC,CASSLARYYEQYF
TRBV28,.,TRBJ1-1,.,TGTGCCAGCAGTTTGGTTCAGGGGATTATCGGCACTGAAGCTTTCTTT,CASSLVQGIIGTEAFF
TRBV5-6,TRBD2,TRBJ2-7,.,TGTGCCAGCAGCTTACCGGGACTAGCGGGAGAGGGCGAGCAGTACTTC,CASSLPGLAGEGEQYF
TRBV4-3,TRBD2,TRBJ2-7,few,TGCGCCAGCAGCCGGGAGGGGCGCCCGGAGGACGAGCAGTACTTC,CASSREGRPEDEQYF
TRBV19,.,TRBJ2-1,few,TGTGCCAGTACCCCGTCGGGCTCCTACAATGAGCAGTTCTTC,CASTPSGSYNEQFF
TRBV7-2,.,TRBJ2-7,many,TGTGCCAGCAGCTTATCGGCAGGGGCTGGCTACGAGCAGTACTTC,CASSLSAGAGYEQYF